The 3 T cell receptor beta chains below come from one sample, sequenced in a study of blood T cells in healthy people across ages. The authors ran a second PCR of roughly 6 to 11 cycles using a sample-barcoded 5' primer and a J-beta primer mix. TCRdb reanalysed the 5' RACE reads using MiXCR and keeps one entry per CDR3 protein. The table shows 850,000 to 1,300,000 distinct CDR3 sequences, with over 35% occurring only once. Sequenced sample: blood. These receptors were obtained from a woman aged 55-69 years in good health.

The chain combines TRBV3-1 with TRBJ2-7, with 12 bases fitting TRBD2. There are 14 residues in the CDR3. Germline CDR1 and CDR2: LGHDT and YNNKEL (reference sequence). The junction had 4 bases not matched to a gene; V was cut back by 8 bases and J by 2 bases. CDR3 protein: CASSTSGSAYEQYF. The CDR3 DNA reads TGTGCCAGCTCGACTAGCGGGAGCGCCTACGAGCAGTACTTC.

The chain is built from TRBV20-1 and TRBJ1-1; 7 bases agree with TRBD1. CDR3 length: 17 amino acids. The germline V gene encodes CDR1 DFQATT and CDR2 SNEGSKA (reference sequence). V gave up 1 base and J gave up 0 bases; unmatched junction bases: 11. CDR3 DNA sequence: TGCAGTGCTAGAGTACCTGAGGGACAGAAAATGAACACTGAAGCTTTCTTT. Amino acids: CSARVPEGQKMNTEAFF.

This chain joins TRBV6-6 and TRBJ1-4; perhaps TRBD1 as D (5 bases). Trimming took off 6 bases at V and 8 bases at J, with 16 bases between the two ends. The CDR3 runs 14 residues. Per germline, CDR1 MNHNY and CDR2 SVGAGI (reference sequence). CDR3 bases: TGTGCCAGCAGACGGGACGGACCGAGGGAAAAACTGTTTTTT. Amino acid sequence: CASRRDGPREKLFF.